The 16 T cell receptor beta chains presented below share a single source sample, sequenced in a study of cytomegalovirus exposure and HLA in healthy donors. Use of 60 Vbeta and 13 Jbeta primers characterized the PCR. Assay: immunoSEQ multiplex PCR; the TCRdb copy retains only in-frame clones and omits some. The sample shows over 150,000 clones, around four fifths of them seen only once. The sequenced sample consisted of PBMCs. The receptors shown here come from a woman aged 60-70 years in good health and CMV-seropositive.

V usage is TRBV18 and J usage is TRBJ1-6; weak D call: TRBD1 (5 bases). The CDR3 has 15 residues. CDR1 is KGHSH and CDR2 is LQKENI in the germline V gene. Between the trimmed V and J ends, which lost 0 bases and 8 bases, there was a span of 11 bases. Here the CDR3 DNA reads TGTGCCAGCTCACCACCGTCGGGGGGGGATTCACCCCTCCACTTT. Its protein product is CASSPPSGGDSPLHF.

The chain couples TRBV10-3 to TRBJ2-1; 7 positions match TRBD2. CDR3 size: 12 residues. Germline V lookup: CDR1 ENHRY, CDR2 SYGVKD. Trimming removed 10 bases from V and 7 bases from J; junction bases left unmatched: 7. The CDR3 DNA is TGTGCCACGACTAGCCGGGGGAATGAGCAGTTCTTC. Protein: CATTSRGNEQFF.

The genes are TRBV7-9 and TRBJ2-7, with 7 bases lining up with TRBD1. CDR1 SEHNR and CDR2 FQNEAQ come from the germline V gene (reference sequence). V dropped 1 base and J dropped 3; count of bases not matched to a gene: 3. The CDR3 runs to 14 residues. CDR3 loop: CASSLGQGVYEQYF. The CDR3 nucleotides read TGTGCCAGCAGCTTAGGACAGGGTGTCTACGAGCAGTACTTC.

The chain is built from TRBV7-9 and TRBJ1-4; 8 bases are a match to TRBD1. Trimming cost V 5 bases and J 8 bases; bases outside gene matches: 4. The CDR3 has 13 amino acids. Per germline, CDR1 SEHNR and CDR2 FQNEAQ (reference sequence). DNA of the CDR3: TGTGCCAGCAGCCGCCGGGACAGGGAAAAACTGTTTTTT. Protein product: CASSRRDREKLFF. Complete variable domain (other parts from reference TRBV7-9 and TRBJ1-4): DTGVSQNPRHKITKRGQNVTFRCDPISEHNRLYWYRQTLGQGPEFLTYFQNEAQLEKSRLLSDRFSAERPKGSFSTLEIQRTEQGDSAMYLCASSRRDREKLFFGSGTQLSVL.

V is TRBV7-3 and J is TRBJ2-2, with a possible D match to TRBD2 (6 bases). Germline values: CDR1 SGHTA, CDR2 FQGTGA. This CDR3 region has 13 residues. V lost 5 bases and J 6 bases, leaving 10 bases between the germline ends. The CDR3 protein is CASSPREAGELFF. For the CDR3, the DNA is TGTGCCAGCAGCCCAAGGGAGGCCGGGGAGCTGTTTTTT.

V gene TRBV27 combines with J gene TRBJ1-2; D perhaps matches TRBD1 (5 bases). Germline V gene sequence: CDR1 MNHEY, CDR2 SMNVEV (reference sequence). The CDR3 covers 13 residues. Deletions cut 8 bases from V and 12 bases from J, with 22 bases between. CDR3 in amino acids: CASGSIGGPYNTF. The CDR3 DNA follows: TGTGCCAGCGGCTCCATCGGGGGTCCCTATAACACCTTC.

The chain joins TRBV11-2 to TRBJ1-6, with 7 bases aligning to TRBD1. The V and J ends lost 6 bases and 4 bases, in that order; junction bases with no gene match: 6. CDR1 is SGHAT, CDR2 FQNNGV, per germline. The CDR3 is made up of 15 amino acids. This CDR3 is CASRSPGQYNSPLHF. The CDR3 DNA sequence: TGTGCCAGCAGATCGCCGGGACAGTATAATTCACCCCTCCACTTT.

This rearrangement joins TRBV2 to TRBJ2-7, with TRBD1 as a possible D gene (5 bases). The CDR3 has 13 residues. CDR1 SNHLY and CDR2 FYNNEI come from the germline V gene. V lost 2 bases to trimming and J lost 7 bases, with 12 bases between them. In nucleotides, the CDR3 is TGTGCCAGCAGTGAAATGGTAGGGGCTGAGCAGTACTTC. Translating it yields CASSEMVGAEQYF.

CDR3 sequence: CASIDRGRSGNTIYF. The CDR3 DNA reads TGTGCCAGTATCGACAGGGGCCGCTCTGGAAACACCATATATTTT. The chain recombines TRBV19 with TRBJ1-3, with 8 positions matching TRBD1. The trim removed 7 bases at V and 0 bases at J, leaving 5 bases unmatched. The CDR3 totals 15 residues. Per germline, CDR1 LNHDA and CDR2 SQIVND (reference sequence).

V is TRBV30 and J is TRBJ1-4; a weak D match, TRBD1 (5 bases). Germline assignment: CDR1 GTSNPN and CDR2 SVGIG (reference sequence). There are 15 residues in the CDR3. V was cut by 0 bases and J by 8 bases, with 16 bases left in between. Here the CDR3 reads CAWSVRDWYSEKLFF. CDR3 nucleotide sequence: TGTGCCTGGAGTGTCAGGGATTGGTATTCCGAAAAACTGTTTTTT.

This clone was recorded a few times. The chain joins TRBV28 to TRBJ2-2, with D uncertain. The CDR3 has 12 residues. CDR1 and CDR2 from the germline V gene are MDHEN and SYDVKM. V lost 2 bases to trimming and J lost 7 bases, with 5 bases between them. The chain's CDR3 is CASSLGIGELFF. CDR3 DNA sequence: TGTGCCAGCAGTTTAGGCATCGGGGAGCTGTTTTTT.

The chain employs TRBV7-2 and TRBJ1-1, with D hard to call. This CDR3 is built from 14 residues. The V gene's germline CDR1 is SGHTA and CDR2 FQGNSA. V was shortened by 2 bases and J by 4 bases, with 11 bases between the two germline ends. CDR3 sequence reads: CASSLSLAGTEAFF. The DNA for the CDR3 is TGTGCCAGCAGCTTAAGTTTAGCCGGCACTGAAGCTTTCTTT.

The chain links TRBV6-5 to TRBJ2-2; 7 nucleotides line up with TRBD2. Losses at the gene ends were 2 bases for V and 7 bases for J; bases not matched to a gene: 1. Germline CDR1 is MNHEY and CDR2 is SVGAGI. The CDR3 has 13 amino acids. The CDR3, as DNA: TGTGCCAGCAGTTACCGGGAGGTCGGGGAGCTGTTTTTT. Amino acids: CASSYREVGELFF.

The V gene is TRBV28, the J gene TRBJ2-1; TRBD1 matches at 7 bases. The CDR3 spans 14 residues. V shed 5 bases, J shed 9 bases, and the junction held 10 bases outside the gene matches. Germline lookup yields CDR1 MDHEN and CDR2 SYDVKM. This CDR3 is CASSPTRQGTEQFF. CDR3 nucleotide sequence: TGTGCCAGCAGTCCGACTCGACAGGGAACTGAGCAGTTCTTC.

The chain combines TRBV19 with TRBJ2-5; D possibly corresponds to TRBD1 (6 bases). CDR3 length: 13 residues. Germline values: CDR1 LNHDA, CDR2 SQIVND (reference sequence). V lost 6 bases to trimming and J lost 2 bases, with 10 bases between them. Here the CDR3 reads CASSTTGQETQYF. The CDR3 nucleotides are TGTGCCAGTAGCACAACAGGGCAAGAGACCCAGTACTTC. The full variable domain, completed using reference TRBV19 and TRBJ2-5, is DGGITQSPKYLFRKEGQNVTLSCEQNLNHDAMYWYRQDPGQGLRLIYYSQIVNDFQKGDIAEGYSVSREKKESFPLTVTSAQKNPTAFYLCASSTTGQETQYFGPGTRLLVL.

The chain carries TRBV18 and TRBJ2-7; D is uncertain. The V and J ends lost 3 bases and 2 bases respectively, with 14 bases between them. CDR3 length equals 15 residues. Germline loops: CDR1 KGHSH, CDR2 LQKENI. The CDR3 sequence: CASSPGSSGPYEQYF. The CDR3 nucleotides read TGTGCCAGCTCACCTGGCAGTTCAGGCCCCTACGAGCAGTACTTC.